This T cell receptor (beta chain) was found in a study of cytomegalovirus exposure and HLA in healthy donors. Study-wide results and limits: The study found most TCR sequences rare, yet found some public TCRs in many donors. Across all donors, roughly uniform sequencing depth was an assumption of the presence/absence analyses.

Worth noting for this clone: Antigen unknown.

Use of 60 Vbeta and 13 Jbeta primers characterized the PCR. The assay was immunoSEQ multiplex PCR, and TCRdb's table has in-frame clones only and misses some. The sample has some 180,000 clones, nearly 80% seen once. Germline CDR1 and CDR2: SGHAT and FQNNGV. CDR3 length: 15 residues. The J segment lost 2 bases and the V segment lost 5 bases, leaving 9 bases of the junction unmatched. The sequence was obtained from a female donor in good health and CMV-seronegative. This chain uses TRBV11-2 with TRBJ2-7; 7 bases match TRBD1. What was sequenced was PBMCs. CDR3 coding DNA: TGTGCCAGCAGCCCAGGACAGGAGGAAACCTACGAGCAGTACTTC. As protein: CASSPGQEETYEQYF.